These 20 T cell receptor beta chains were all obtained from the same sample, sequenced in a study of T cells in Graves' hyperthyroidism and ophthalmopathy. From RNA transcripts, TCR beta CDR3 regions were amplified. The HTBI primer set drove a first-round RT-PCR of the TCR CDR3. MiXCR, run by TCRdb on the multiplex PCR reads, gives a single entry per CDR3 protein. Of hundreds of thousands of distinct CDR3 sequences listed, approximately 23% are singletons. The sample was blood. These receptors originate from a woman in her 40s with Graves' ophthalmopathy.

This clonotype was seen at least ten times. V and J are TRBV2 and TRBJ2-7, with D possibly TRBD1 on 6 matching bases. The CDR3 sequence is 14 residues long. Germline V CDR1 and CDR2: SNHLY, FYNNEI. V was trimmed by 8 bases and J by 2 bases, leaving 16 bases between them. In DNA, the CDR3 is TGTGCCAGCGCTCGACAGGCTGCCCCCTACGAGCAGTACTTC. It codes for CASARQAAPYEQYF.

The chain recombines TRBV30 with TRBJ1-5; D call uncertain. The CDR3 has 15 residues. Trimming took off 0 bases at V and 0 bases at J, with 9 bases between the two ends. Germline V CDR1 and CDR2: GTSNPN, SVGIG (reference sequence). This CDR3 reads CAWSVRSVSNQPQHF. CDR3 nucleotide sequence: TGTGCCTGGAGTGTACGATCCGTTAGCAATCAGCCCCAGCATTTT.

The V call is TRBV20-1, the J call TRBJ2-4; possibly TRBD2 for D (6 bases). This CDR3 has 12 residues. Germline V gene sequence: CDR1 DFQATT, CDR2 SNEGSKA (reference sequence). The V end was cut by 6 bases, the J end by 6 bases, with 12 bases between. CDR3: CSARLVPNIQYF. The CDR3 region has the DNA TGCAGTGCGAGACTAGTCCCAAACATTCAGTACTTC.

This clonotype was found many times. The genes are TRBV19 and TRBJ2-7; 7 bases align to TRBD1. The germline gives CDR1 LNHDA, CDR2 SQIVND (reference sequence). V lost 4 bases to trimming and J lost 0 bases; unmatched junction nucleotides: 6. This CDR3 is built from 15 residues. The CDR3 region is CASSKTGLDSYEQYF. As DNA, the CDR3 is TGTGCCAGTAGTAAGACAGGGCTAGACTCCTACGAGCAGTACTTC.

The sample holds one count of this clonotype. The chain is built from TRBV5-1 and TRBJ1-1; D is undetermined. Trimming cost V 3 bases and J 4 bases, with 7 bases left between them. Per the germline V gene, CDR1 is SGHRS and CDR2 is YFSETQ. The CDR3 is 12 residues long. The CDR3 DNA sequence: TGCGCCAGCAGCTCCATGGGCACTGAAGCTTTCTTT. Its protein product is CASSSMGTEAFF.

In this sample, this clonotype turned up many times. The V and J genes are TRBV24-1 and TRBJ2-5, with 8 bases fitting TRBD2. The trim removed 6 bases at V and 5 bases at J, leaving 4 bases unmatched. This CDR3 is 13 amino acids long. Germline V gene data show CDR1 as KGHDR and CDR2 as SFDVKD. The CDR3 nucleotides read TGTGCCACCAGTCCCGGGACTAGTGAGACCCAGTACTTC. This gives the protein CATSPGTSETQYF.

This clonotype was detected many times. This chain connects TRBV9 to TRBJ2-2, with D maybe TRBD2 (5 bases). The CDR3 totals 14 residues. Germline V gene lookup returns CDR1 SGDLS and CDR2 YYNGEE. V lost 0 bases, J lost 7 bases, and 10 bases lay in between. CDR3: CASSVEAEVGELFF. The CDR3 DNA reads as TGTGCCAGCAGCGTAGAAGCGGAGGTCGGGGAGCTGTTTTTT.

The chain joins TRBV12-3 or TRBV12-4 to TRBJ1-5; D remains ambiguous. The CDR3 sequence is 15 residues long. Trimming took 0 bases from V and 5 from J, leaving 11 bases between them. The CDR3 loop is CASSLARGRDQPQHF. As DNA, the CDR3 is TGTGCCAGCAGTTTAGCGCGCGGTCGGGATCAGCCCCAGCATTTT.

This clonotype came up many times. V and J are TRBV12-3 or TRBV12-4 and TRBJ2-3, with D hard to call. The V end lost 5 bases, the J end lost 2 bases, and 5 bases lay between the germline ends. The CDR3 has 12 amino acids. CDR3 loop: CASSRNTDTQYF. The CDR3, as DNA: TGTGCCAGCAGTCGAAACACAGATACGCAGTATTTT.

This clonotype appeared many times. This chain links TRBV12-3 or TRBV12-4 with TRBJ2-3; 10 positions agree with TRBD2. The CDR3 totals 15 residues. Trimming took 6 bases from V and 0 from J; bases not matched to a gene: 3. The CDR3 protein is CASSQLAGSTDTQYF. Written as DNA, the CDR3 is TGTGCCAGCAGCCAACTAGCGGGAAGCACAGATACGCAGTATTTT.

The chain couples TRBV28 to TRBJ1-2; TRBD1 is a possible D gene (6 bases). The ends were cut back, 3 bases at V and 4 bases at J, with 27 bases in the middle. From germline, CDR1 is MDHEN and CDR2 SYDVKM. The CDR3 extends over 19 amino acids. The DNA of the CDR3 is TGTGCCAGCAGTTTTCACTCCGGTGTTTTCGGGGGGCTAGGCTATGGCTACACCTTC. It encodes CASSFHSGVFGGLGYGYTF.

This clonotype was seen a handful of times. This chain links TRBV9 with TRBJ1-3; TRBD1 is a possible D gene (5 bases). This CDR3 spans 16 amino acids. V shed 2 bases and J shed 0 bases, with 12 bases lying between them. Germline V gene lookup returns CDR1 SGDLS and CDR2 YYNGEE. This CDR3 reads CASSVNTGYSGNTIYF. DNA of the CDR3: TGTGCCAGCAGCGTCAATACAGGCTACTCTGGAAACACCATATATTTT.

Ten or more counts support this clonotype. This sequence joins TRBV28 and TRBJ1-5, with 7 bases identical to TRBD1. The CDR3 length is 18 residues. V lost 5 bases, J lost 2 bases, and 15 bases stayed unmatched. CDR1 is MDHEN and CDR2 is SYDVKM in the germline V gene. Here the CDR3 DNA reads TGTGCCAGCAGTCCGCCGACCCTGACAGGGCTAGGCAATCAGCCCCAGCATTTT. It translates to CASSPPTLTGLGNQPQHF.

This clonotype came up many times. This chain uses TRBV30 with TRBJ2-7; no clear D gene. V was shortened by 4 bases and J by 5 bases, with 9 bases between the two germline ends. The CDR3 is 11 amino acids. Germline-derived CDR1 and CDR2 are GTSNPN and SVGIG (reference sequence). The CDR3 loop reads CAWMDSNEQYF. CDR3 DNA: TGTGCCTGGATGGATAGCAACGAGCAGTACTTC. The full variable domain, with the rest looked up from reference TRBV30 and TRBJ2-7, is SQTIHQWPATLVQPVGSPLSLECTVEGTSNPNLYWYRQAAGRGLQLLFYSVGIGQISSEVPQNLSASRPQDRQFILSSKKLLLSDSGFYLCAWMDSNEQYFGPGTRLTVT.

This rearrangement joins TRBV30 to TRBJ2-7, with TRBD1 matching over 7 bases. V lost 4 bases and J lost 4; bases outside the gene matches: 7. Germline values: CDR1 GTSNPN, CDR2 SVGIG (reference sequence). CDR3 length: 13 residues. CDR3 sequence (DNA): TGTGCCTGGATGAGCCGGGACAGATACGAGCAGTACTTC. It codes for CAWMSRDRYEQYF.

This clonotype was counted many times. CDR3 loop: CAWSAGQGTQETQYF. Written as DNA, the CDR3 is TGTGCCTGGAGTGCGGGACAGGGCACACAAGAGACCCAGTACTTC. V gene TRBV30 combines with J gene TRBJ2-5, with 9 nucleotides matching TRBD1. With 1 base clipped from V and 2 bases from J, the junction kept 5 bases outside the gene matches. CDR1 and CDR2 (germline): GTSNPN, SVGIG (reference sequence). The CDR3 contains 15 residues.

The chain uses TRBV2 and TRBJ2-4, with D unclear. Trimming removed 6 bases from V and 4 bases from J, with 7 bases in between. The CDR3 sequence is 12 residues long. Germline loops: CDR1 SNHLY, CDR2 FYNNEI. The CDR3 bases are TGTGCCAGCAGGATGGAGAAAAACATTCAGTACTTC. Encoded protein: CASRMEKNIQYF.

This clonotype was seen repeatedly, ten times or more. Here the CDR3 DNA reads TGTGCCAGCAGTCGGGGGTCAAACATTCAGTACTTC. Its protein product is CASSRGSNIQYF. The rearrangement links TRBV2 to TRBJ2-4, with a possible D match to TRBD2 (6 bases). With 5 bases removed from V and 6 bases from J, the gap between germline ends came to 8 bases. The V gene's germline CDR1 is SNHLY and CDR2 FYNNEI. This CDR3 is 12 amino acids long. Variable domain in full (rest from reference TRBV2 and TRBJ2-4): EPEVTQTPSHQVTQMGQEVILRCVPISNHLYFYWYRQILGQKVEFLVSFYNNEISEKSEIFDDQFSVERPDGSNFTLKIRSTKLEDSAMYFCASSRGSNIQYFGAGTRLSVL.

This clonotype showed up many times. The rearrangement uses TRBV6-1 and TRBJ2-5; D may be TRBD2 (5 bases). Trimming pared 8 bases from V and 2 bases from J, leaving 9 bases between. Germline V lookup: CDR1 MNHNS, CDR2 SASEGT. This CDR3 comprises 12 residues. The CDR3 DNA reads as TGTGCCAGCGGGAGAGCGCAAGAGACCCAGTACTTC. Translated: CASGRAQETQYF.

This clonotype was counted many times. The chain recombines TRBV2 with TRBJ2-7; 10 bases line up with TRBD1. The CDR3 runs 15 residues. Germline CDR1 and CDR2: SNHLY and FYNNEI. V dropped 7 bases and J dropped 3; count of bases not matched to a gene: 9. CDR3: CASTQDWTGGYEQYF. CDR3 in DNA: TGTGCCAGCACCCAGGATTGGACAGGGGGCTACGAGCAGTACTTC. Full variable domain (outside the CDR3, taken from reference TRBV2 and TRBJ2-7): EPEVTQTPSHQVTQMGQEVILRCVPISNHLYFYWYRQILGQKVEFLVSFYNNEISEKSEIFDDQFSVERPDGSNFTLKIRSTKLEDSAMYFCASTQDWTGGYEQYFGPGTRLTVT.